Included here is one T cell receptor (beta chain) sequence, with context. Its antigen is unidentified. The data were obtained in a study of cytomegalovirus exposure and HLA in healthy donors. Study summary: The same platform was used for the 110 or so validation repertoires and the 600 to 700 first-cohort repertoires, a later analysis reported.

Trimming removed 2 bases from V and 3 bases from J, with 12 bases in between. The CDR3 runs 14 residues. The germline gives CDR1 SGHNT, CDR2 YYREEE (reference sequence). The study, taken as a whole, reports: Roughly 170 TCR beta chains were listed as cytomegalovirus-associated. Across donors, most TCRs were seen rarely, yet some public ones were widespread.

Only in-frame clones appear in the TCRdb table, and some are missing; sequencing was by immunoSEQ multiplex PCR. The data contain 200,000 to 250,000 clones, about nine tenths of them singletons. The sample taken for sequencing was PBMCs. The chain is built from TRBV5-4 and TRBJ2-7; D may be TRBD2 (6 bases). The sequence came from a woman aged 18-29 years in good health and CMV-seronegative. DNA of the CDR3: TGTGCCAGCAGCTTAGCCGGGACTGTCTACGAGCAGTACTTC. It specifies CASSLAGTVYEQYF.